This passage covers 24 T cell receptor beta chains from one sample sequenced in a study of blood T cell repertoires in COVID-19. The table came from immunoSEQ multiplex PCR; TCRdb's copy has only in-frame clones and leaves some out. Among 250,000 to 350,000 clones listed, about 89% were seen once. The sequenced sample was peripheral blood. The receptor source for this set is a man between 18 and 35 years old who had recovered from COVID-19.

This clone was seen once. J is TRBJ2-1 and V is TRBV4-3, with 9 bases matching TRBD2. Trimming removed 0 bases from V and 2 bases from J; junction bases left unmatched: 2. This CDR3 spans 16 amino acids. Germline V gives CDR1 LGHNA, CDR2 YSLEER. The CDR3 loop reads CASSQEGLATYNEQFF. The CDR3 coding sequence is TGCGCCAGCAGCCAAGAGGGACTAGCAACCTACAATGAGCAGTTCTTC.

The chain has TRBV19 and TRBJ2-1; 7 nucleotides line up with TRBD1. The CDR3 is 16 amino acids. V dropped 4 bases and J dropped 10; count of bases not matched to a gene: 16. Per germline, CDR1 LNHDA and CDR2 SQIVND (reference sequence). CDR3 in amino acids: CASSTQGGSYSGEQFF. In DNA form, the CDR3 reads TGTGCCAGTAGTACGCAAGGGGGCTCCTATTCCGGGGAGCAGTTCTTC.

J is TRBJ2-3 and V is TRBV6-5, with D tentatively TRBD2 (6 bases). The germline CDR1 and CDR2 sequences are MNHEY and SVGAGI. The germline V and J ends were trimmed by 0 bases and 0 bases, with 10 bases remaining between them. The CDR3 consists of 16 residues. CDR3 residues: CASSYSISGSTDTQYF. The CDR3 DNA reads as TGTGCCAGCAGTTACTCCATTAGCGGTAGCACAGATACGCAGTATTTT.

The chain has TRBV5-1 and TRBJ2-1, with TRBD2 matching over 8 bases. CDR1 SGHRS and CDR2 YFSETQ come from the germline V gene. Germline trimming cut 6 bases from V and 2 bases from J; bases unmatched to any gene: 13. The CDR3 totals 17 residues. This chain's CDR3 is CASTTGRTSFTYNEQFF. The CDR3, as DNA: TGCGCCAGCACGACCGGACGGACTAGCTTTACCTACAATGAGCAGTTCTTC.

The V and J genes are TRBV27 and TRBJ1-1; D unclear. This CDR3 has 15 residues. V lost 3 bases, J lost 3 bases, and 14 bases lay in between. Germline CDR1 and CDR2: MNHEY and SMNVEV (reference sequence). CDR3 region: CASSFYGFSDTEAFF. In DNA, the CDR3 is TGTGCCAGCAGTTTCTATGGGTTTAGCGACACTGAAGCTTTCTTT.

V usage is TRBV29-1 and J usage is TRBJ2-1; TRBD2 aligns across 8 bases. The germline V gene has CDR1 SQVTM and CDR2 ANQGSEA. J lost 1 base, V lost 7 bases, and 3 bases had no gene match. The CDR3 is made up of 13 amino acids. CDR3 amino acids: CSASGSSYNEQFF. CDR3 coding DNA: TGCAGCGCCAGCGGGAGTTCCTACAATGAGCAGTTCTTC.

The J gene is TRBJ2-7, the V gene TRBV6-2 or TRBV6-3; D gene uncertain. This CDR3 is 13 amino acids long. From germline, CDR1 is MNHEY and CDR2 SVGEGT. The V gene lost 2 bases and the J gene lost 4 bases, with 9 bases spanning the gap. CDR3 coding DNA: TGTGCCAGCAGTTACGTTCAGTATTACGAGCAGTACTTC. This gives the protein CASSYVQYYEQYF.

The chain combines TRBV18 with TRBJ2-5; no clear D gene. From germline, CDR1 is KGHSH and CDR2 LQKENI. V shed 0 bases and J shed 4 bases, with 12 bases lying between them. This CDR3 spans 15 amino acids. Written as DNA, the CDR3 is TGTGCCAGCTCACCACCGGGTGGGCAAGTAGAGACCCAGTACTTC. Translation gives CASSPPGGQVETQYF.

This sequence joins TRBV9 and TRBJ2-5; D uncertain. V was cut by 0 bases and J by 2 bases, with 11 bases left in between. Germline V gives CDR1 SGDLS, CDR2 YYNGEE. The CDR3 loop spans 15 amino acids. The CDR3 region has the DNA TGTGCCAGCAGCGTAGGTGATACTATACAAGAGACCCAGTACTTC. Its translation is CASSVGDTIQETQYF.

The chain carries TRBV29-1 and TRBJ2-1, with TRBD2 identical over 13 bases. Germline CDR1 SQVTM, CDR2 ANQGSEA. The CDR3 loop spans 14 amino acids. The V gene end was trimmed by 0 bases and the J gene end by 10 bases; junction bases not matched to a gene: 3. CDR3 sequence: CSVEDGTSGAEQFF. In nucleotides, the CDR3 is TGCAGCGTTGAAGATGGGACTAGCGGGGCCGAGCAGTTCTTC.

This chain connects TRBV3-1 (or the pseudogene TRBV3-2) to TRBJ2-3, with D uncertain. The CDR3 extends over 15 amino acids. Germline CDR1 LGHDT, CDR2 YNNKEL (reference sequence). Trimming took 2 bases from V and 4 from J, leaving 13 bases between them. CDR3 region: CASSQTLTRSDTQYF. The CDR3 DNA sequence: TGTGCCAGCAGCCAAACACTTACGCGGTCAGATACGCAGTATTTT.

V usage is TRBV6-5 and J usage is TRBJ1-1; D is possibly TRBD1 (5 bases). Germline values: CDR1 MNHEY, CDR2 SVGAGI. V dropped 5 bases and J dropped 3 bases, with 13 bases sitting between them. The CDR3 length is 14 residues. The CDR3 sequence is CASSQGGEDTEAFF. CDR3 in DNA: TGTGCCAGCAGTCAGGGTGGGGAAGACACTGAAGCTTTCTTT.

This clone showed up just once. The chain couples TRBV6-5 to TRBJ1-5, with a possible D match to TRBD1 (5 bases). V lost 2 bases and J 1 base, leaving 6 bases between the germline ends. The CDR3 is made up of 14 amino acids. Germline V gives CDR1 MNHEY, CDR2 SVGAGI. CDR3 residues: CASSYGGSNQPQHF. The CDR3 DNA reads TGTGCCAGCAGTTACGGGGGGAGCAATCAGCCCCAGCATTTT.

V is TRBV5-1 and J is TRBJ2-7; the match to TRBD1 covers 10 bases. The CDR3 extends over 14 amino acids. The V and J ends lost 4 bases and 9 bases, in that order; junction bases with no gene match: 10. Germline CDR1 reads SGHRS; CDR2 reads YFSETQ. Here the CDR3 reads CASSPGTGVLGQYF. DNA for the CDR3: TGCGCCAGCAGCCCAGGGACAGGGGTCCTTGGGCAGTACTTC. Variable domain in full (rest from reference TRBV5-1 and TRBJ2-7): KAGVTQTPRYLIKTRGQQVTLSCSPISGHRSVSWYQQTPGQGLQFLFEYFSETQRNKGNFPGRFSGRQFSNSRSEMNVSTLELGDSALYLCASSPGTGVLGQYFGPGTRLTVT.

The rearrangement joins TRBV6-6 to TRBJ1-4, with a tentative D call TRBD1 (5 bases). CDR1 is MNHNY, CDR2 SVGAGI, per germline (reference sequence). The V end lost 5 bases, the J end lost 7 bases, and 23 bases lay between the germline ends. CDR3 size: 17 residues. The CDR3, as DNA: TGTGCCAGCAGTCCTTCCCCGGGGGGGGTGGTGGGTGAAAAACTGTTTTTT. Its protein product is CASSPSPGGVVGEKLFF.

The chain combines TRBV7-2 with TRBJ2-2; D perhaps matches TRBD2 (6 bases). Germline loops: CDR1 SGHTA, CDR2 FQGNSA. This CDR3 is built from 16 residues. Trimming took 1 base from V and 3 from J, leaving 12 bases between them. The CDR3 loop is CASSLEASAYTGELFF. In nucleotides, the CDR3 is TGTGCCAGCAGCTTAGAGGCTAGCGCCTACACCGGGGAGCTGTTTTTT.

The chain combines TRBV7-9 with TRBJ1-4; D call uncertain. Germline CDR1 SEHNR, CDR2 FQNEAQ (reference sequence). V lost 0 bases and J 3 bases, leaving 8 bases between the germline ends. CDR3 length: 15 amino acids. The CDR3 protein is CASSLAVEANEKLFF. In DNA form, the CDR3 reads TGTGCCAGCAGCTTAGCGGTGGAGGCTAATGAAAAACTGTTTTTT. The variable domain in full, with the rest retrieved from reference TRBV7-9 and TRBJ1-4, is DTGVSQNPRHKITKRGQNVTFRCDPISEHNRLYWYRQTLGQGPEFLTYFQNEAQLEKSRLLSDRFSAERPKGSFSTLEIQRTEQGDSAMYLCASSLAVEANEKLFFGSGTQLSVL.

The genes are TRBV27 and TRBJ1-5; the match to TRBD1 covers 7 bases. The CDR3 sequence is 15 residues long. The V gene end was trimmed by 5 bases and the J gene end by 3 bases; junction bases not matched to a gene: 7. Germline CDR1 MNHEY, CDR2 SMNVEV (reference sequence). CDR3 region: CASSPPGQYNQPQHF. The CDR3 coding sequence is TGTGCCAGCAGTCCCCCGGGACAGTACAATCAGCCCCAGCATTTT.

The DNA of the CDR3 is TGTGCCAGCAGTTTAAAGGGGAACCCCTACGAGCAGTACTTC. Protein sequence: CASSLKGNPYEQYF. The chain is built from TRBV27 and TRBJ2-7, with D tentatively TRBD1 (5 bases). The ends were cut back, 2 bases at V and 2 bases at J, with 10 bases in the middle. The germline V gene encodes CDR1 MNHEY and CDR2 SMNVEV (reference sequence). CDR3 length: 14 residues.

The chain carries TRBV2 and TRBJ2-7, with 11 bases fitting TRBD2. V lost 6 bases and J lost 13; bases outside the gene matches: 5. The CDR3 length is 11 residues. The germline V gene encodes CDR1 SNHLY and CDR2 FYNNEI. Here the CDR3 DNA reads TGTGCCAGCAGGGCGACTAGCGGGATTTACTTC. The encoded protein is CASRATSGIYF. The full variable domain, completed using reference TRBV2 and TRBJ2-7, is EPEVTQTPSHQVTQMGQEVILRCVPISNHLYFYWYRQILGQKVEFLVSFYNNEISEKSEIFDDQFSVERPDGSNFTLKIRSTKLEDSAMYFCASRATSGIYFGPGTRLTVT.

The chain links TRBV11-1 to TRBJ2-2; TRBD1 might be the D (5 bases). The CDR3 covers 16 residues. The V and J ends lost 7 bases and 3 bases respectively, with 18 bases between them. CDR1 is SGHAT, CDR2 FQDESV, per germline (reference sequence). CDR3 sequence: CASTSRVAEHTGELFF. In nucleotides, the CDR3 is TGTGCCAGCACCAGCAGGGTGGCAGAGCACACCGGGGAGCTGTTTTTT.

The chain combines TRBV9 with TRBJ1-1; possibly TRBD1 for D (5 bases). The germline V gene encodes CDR1 SGDLS and CDR2 YYNGEE. The CDR3 sequence is 14 residues long. The V end was cut by 4 bases, the J end by 1 base, with 11 bases between. The CDR3 here is CASSTSGQNTEAFF. As DNA, the CDR3 is TGTGCCAGCAGCACCTCCGGACAGAACACTGAAGCTTTCTTT.

This chain uses TRBV3-1 (or the pseudogene TRBV3-2) with TRBJ1-2; 7 nucleotides line up with TRBD1. Germline V gene sequence: CDR1 LGHDT, CDR2 YNNKEL (reference sequence). This CDR3 comprises 14 residues. Trimming took 5 bases from V and 4 from J; bases not matched to a gene: 7. The CDR3 DNA reads TGTGCCAGCAGCACTGACAGGGAACTCTATGGCTACACCTTC. Protein: CASSTDRELYGYTF.

The chain uses TRBV5-4 and TRBJ2-7; 9 nucleotides line up with TRBD1. Germline trimming cut 1 base from V and 10 bases from J; bases unmatched to any gene: 12. CDR3 length: 15 residues. CDR1 SGHNT and CDR2 YYREEE come from the germline V gene (reference sequence). The CDR3 nucleotides are TGTGCCAGCAGCTTGAAGGGACAGGGATCCGTGCGACAGTACTTC. As protein: CASSLKGQGSVRQYF. Supplemented by reference TRBV5-4 and TRBJ2-7, the full variable domain reads ETGVTQSPTHLIKTRGQQVTLRCSSQSGHNTVSWYQQALGQGPQFIFQYYREEENGRGNFPPRFSGLQFPNYSSELNVNALELDDSALYLCASSLKGQGSVRQYFGPGTRLTVT.